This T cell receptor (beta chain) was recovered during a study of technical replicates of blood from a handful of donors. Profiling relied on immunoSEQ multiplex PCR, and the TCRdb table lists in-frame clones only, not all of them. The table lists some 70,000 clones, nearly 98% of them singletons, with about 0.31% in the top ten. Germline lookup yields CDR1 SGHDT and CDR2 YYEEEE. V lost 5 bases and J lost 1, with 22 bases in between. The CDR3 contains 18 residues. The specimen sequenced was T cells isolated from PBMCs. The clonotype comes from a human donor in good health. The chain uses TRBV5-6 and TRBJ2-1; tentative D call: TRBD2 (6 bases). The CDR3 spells CASRLGSWGERSYNEQFF. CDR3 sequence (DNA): TGTGCCAGCAGGCTCGGGTCTTGGGGGGAGCGTTCCTACAATGAGCAGTTCTTC.